These 5 T cell receptor beta chains were all obtained from the same sample, sequenced in a study of shared clonotypes between healthy human individuals. Libraries were prepared by immunoSEQ multiplex PCR; TCRdb keeps only in-frame clonotypes and omits some of them. This sample has almost 750,000 clones, with 72% found just once. Sequenced sample: memory CD4+ T cells sorted from blood. Regarding subset: CD45RA-negative fraction. Receptors were obtained from a woman aged 30 to 39 in good health.

The chain is built from TRBV5-1 and TRBJ2-5; D not resolved. The CDR3 has 13 amino acids. The V gene's germline CDR1 is SGHRS and CDR2 YFSETQ. Trimming cost V 0 bases and J 5 bases, with 8 bases left between them. As DNA, the CDR3 is TGCGCCAGCAGCTTGGCTAGTTCGGAGACCCAGTACTTC. Its protein is CASSLASSETQYF.

V is TRBV28 and J is TRBJ1-1; 12 positions match TRBD1. The CDR3 spans 15 residues. The V and J ends lost 6 bases and 4 bases, in that order; junction bases with no gene match: 6. CDR1 and CDR2 (germline): MDHEN, SYDVKM. CDR3 sequence: CASRGTGGGVTEAFF. In nucleotides, the CDR3 is TGTGCCAGCAGGGGGACAGGGGGCGGCGTCACTGAAGCTTTCTTT.

This chain joins TRBV5-4 and TRBJ1-1; D call uncertain. Germline CDR1 SGHNT, CDR2 YYREEE (reference sequence). Trimming took off 2 bases at V and 1 base at J, with 9 bases between the two ends. The CDR3 loop spans 14 amino acids. DNA of the CDR3: TGTGCCAGCAGCTTTCCGGGTTCGAACACTGAAGCTTTCTTT. Amino acids: CASSFPGSNTEAFF.

This clone is a singleton in its sample. V is TRBV5-1 and J is TRBJ2-5; D gene unclear. CDR3 length equals 13 residues. Germline loops: CDR1 SGHRS, CDR2 YFSETQ. V was pared by 4 bases and J by 5 bases, with 12 bases between. The CDR3 region is CASSTRVSETQYF. The CDR3 DNA sequence: TGCGCCAGCAGCACAAGGGTGTCGGAGACCCAGTACTTC. Full variable domain (missing parts from reference TRBV5-1 and TRBJ2-5): KAGVTQTPRYLIKTRGQQVTLSCSPISGHRSVSWYQQTPGQGLQFLFEYFSETQRNKGNFPGRFSGRQFSNSRSEMNVSTLELGDSALYLCASSTRVSETQYFGPGTRLLVL.

The chain recombines TRBV18 with TRBJ1-2, with 8 nucleotides matching TRBD1. The V segment lost 6 bases and the J segment 5 bases; nucleotides outside the gene matches: 5. This CDR3 is 13 amino acids long. Germline loops: CDR1 KGHSH, CDR2 LQKENI. As DNA, the CDR3 is TGTGCCAGCTCTACGGACAGGGAGTATGGCTACACCTTC. Protein sequence: CASSTDREYGYTF.